Below, 22 T cell receptor beta chains from the same sample are listed, as sequenced in a study of blood T cell repertoires in COVID-19. Measured with immunoSEQ multiplex PCR; TCRdb has only the in-frame clones, and not every one. Of tens of thousands of clones in the sample, 85% to 95% were seen once. Sequencing used peripheral blood. These receptors were taken from a man in his fifties or sixties with COVID-19, enrolled during active disease.

The rearrangement joins TRBV5-1 to TRBJ2-3; D is uncertain. Trimming cost V 0 bases and J 2 bases, with 10 bases left between them. The length of the CDR3 is 15 residues. Per germline, CDR1 SGHRS and CDR2 YFSETQ. CDR3 in amino acids: CASSLDARITDTQYF. DNA for the CDR3: TGCGCCAGCAGCTTGGATGCCAGAATCACAGATACGCAGTATTTT. Full variable domain (missing parts from reference TRBV5-1 and TRBJ2-3): KAGVTQTPRYLIKTRGQQVTLSCSPISGHRSVSWYQQTPGQGLQFLFEYFSETQRNKGNFPGRFSGRQFSNSRSEMNVSTLELGDSALYLCASSLDARITDTQYFGPGTRLTVL.

The rearrangement links TRBV2 to TRBJ2-7, with D possibly TRBD1 on 6 matching bases. V gave up 6 bases and J gave up 1 base, with 13 bases separating them. The CDR3 extends over 14 amino acids. CDR1 SNHLY and CDR2 FYNNEI come from the germline V gene. CDR3 protein: CASRSRDTSYEQYF. CDR3 bases: TGTGCCAGCAGATCCCGGGACACATCCTACGAGCAGTACTTC.

The rearrangement joins TRBV5-1 to TRBJ2-7, with 8 positions matching TRBD1. From germline, CDR1 is SGHRS and CDR2 YFSETQ. This CDR3 region has 14 residues. Losses at the gene ends were 4 bases for V and 7 bases for J; bases not matched to a gene: 10. The CDR3 here is CASSLWTGLEEQYF. DNA of the CDR3: TGCGCCAGCAGCCTATGGACAGGGTTGGAAGAGCAGTACTTC. The full variable domain, completed using reference TRBV5-1 and TRBJ2-7, is KAGVTQTPRYLIKTRGQQVTLSCSPISGHRSVSWYQQTPGQGLQFLFEYFSETQRNKGNFPGRFSGRQFSNSRSEMNVSTLELGDSALYLCASSLWTGLEEQYFGPGTRLTVT.

This clone was picked up one time. The V and J genes are TRBV20-1 and TRBJ2-2, with TRBD1 matching 8 bases. CDR1 and CDR2 from the germline V gene are DFQATT and SNEGSKA (reference sequence). The CDR3 is made up of 16 amino acids. After removal of 3 bases from V and 4 bases from J, the junction contained 10 bases not matched to a gene. The CDR3 protein is CSASTGRGLGTGELFF. CDR3 bases: TGCAGTGCTAGTACAGGCAGGGGGCTTGGCACCGGGGAGCTGTTTTTT.

The CDR3 spells CASSLRGSDTQYF. CDR3 coding DNA: TGTGCCAGCAGTTTGCGGGGCTCAGATACGCAGTATTTT. The genes are TRBV27 and TRBJ2-3; D is possibly TRBD2 (6 bases). This CDR3 has 13 residues. V gave up 3 bases and J gave up 4 bases, with 8 bases separating them. Germline CDR1 MNHEY, CDR2 SMNVEV (reference sequence).

The rearrangement links TRBV7-2 to TRBJ1-2, with D perhaps TRBD1 (5 bases). The CDR3 runs 14 residues. Trimming took 1 base from V and 5 from J, leaving 11 bases between them. In germline, CDR1 is SGHTA, CDR2 FQGNSA. In nucleotides, the CDR3 is TGTGCCAGCAGCTTAGATAGCAGGGCTTATGGCTACACCTTC. Residues: CASSLDSRAYGYTF.

The chain has TRBV7-3 and TRBJ2-3; no reliable D call. Deletions cut 3 bases from V and 5 bases from J, with 6 bases between. CDR1 and CDR2 (germline): SGHTA, FQGTGA. The CDR3 loop spans 12 amino acids. For the CDR3, the DNA is TGTGCCAGCAGCTTGGTCGGAGATACGCAGTATTTT. This encodes CASSLVGDTQYF.

This chain joins TRBV19 and TRBJ2-7, with 7 bases lining up with TRBD2. Germline V gene lookup returns CDR1 LNHDA and CDR2 SQIVND (reference sequence). The J segment lost 2 bases and the V segment lost 4 bases, leaving 5 bases of the junction unmatched. The CDR3 is 14 residues long. The CDR3 nucleotides read TGTGCCAGTAGTAGTACGGGAGGAGCCTACGAGCAGTACTTC. It encodes CASSSTGGAYEQYF.

The V and J genes are TRBV6-5 and TRBJ1-4; D unresolved. The germline V and J ends were trimmed by 5 bases and 0 bases, with 7 bases remaining between them. This CDR3 has 14 amino acids. Germline V gene data show CDR1 as MNHEY and CDR2 as SVGAGI. CDR3 sequence: CASSRSATNEKLFF. CDR3 in DNA: TGTGCCAGCAGTCGTTCCGCAACTAATGAAAAACTGTTTTTT.

This chain uses TRBV5-4 with TRBJ1-4, with 9 bases aligning to TRBD1. The ends lost 3 bases at V and 6 bases at J; junction bases unmatched: 3. This CDR3 spans 14 amino acids. Germline CDR1 SGHNT, CDR2 YYREEE (reference sequence). CDR3 nucleotide sequence: TGTGCCAGCAGCTCGCGGACAGGGGATGAAAAACTGTTTTTT. Protein: CASSSRTGDEKLFF.

V and J are TRBV7-9 and TRBJ2-4, with D perhaps TRBD1 (6 bases). CDR1 is SEHNR, CDR2 FQNEAQ, per germline (reference sequence). Deletions cut 4 bases from V and 6 bases from J, with 7 bases between. This CDR3 has 12 residues. The chain's CDR3 is CASSSDRNIQYF. CDR3 nucleotide sequence: TGTGCCAGCAGCTCGGACAGAAACATTCAGTACTTC.

The V gene is TRBV27, the J gene TRBJ2-3, with 14 bases aligning to TRBD2. The CDR3 runs to 18 residues. Trimming cost V 6 bases and J 3 bases; bases outside gene matches: 11. Germline CDR1 reads MNHEY; CDR2 reads SMNVEV (reference sequence). The CDR3 region is CASRRLAGGPVRTDTQYF. The CDR3 nucleotides read TGTGCCAGCAGGAGACTAGCGGGAGGGCCGGTGAGAACAGATACGCAGTATTTT.

The CDR3 sequence is CASSQDTQGIGTDTQYF. The CDR3 region has the DNA TGCGCCAGCAGCCAAGATACACAGGGGATCGGCACAGATACGCAGTATTTT. The genes are TRBV4-3 and TRBJ2-3, with 7 bases fitting TRBD1. Germline values: CDR1 LGHNA, CDR2 YSLEER. Trimming at V came to 0 bases and at J to 1 base, leaving 7 bases not matched to a gene. The CDR3 loop spans 17 amino acids.

This chain joins TRBV27 and TRBJ2-7, with D perhaps matching TRBD2 (6 bases). Trimming left V 3 bases short and J 3 bases short, with 15 bases between. Germline CDR1 MNHEY, CDR2 SMNVEV (reference sequence). The CDR3 consists of 15 residues. The CDR3 reads CASSFIGGSGYEQYF. Written as DNA, the CDR3 is TGTGCCAGCAGTTTCATTGGAGGGTCGGGCTACGAGCAGTACTTC.

V and J are TRBV25-1 and TRBJ1-4, with a weak D call TRBD1 (6 bases). With 6 bases removed from V and 15 bases from J, the gap between germline ends came to 14 bases. Germline V CDR1 and CDR2: MGHDK, SYGVNS. The CDR3 is 11 residues long. The CDR3: CASRSRDKVFF. The DNA of the CDR3 is TGTGCCAGCAGATCCCGGGACAAAGTGTTTTTT.

The chain couples TRBV18 to TRBJ2-2; TRBD1 agrees at 9 bases. The CDR3 is made up of 17 amino acids. V was pared by 5 bases and J by 0 bases, with 7 bases of the junction left unmatched. Per the germline V gene, CDR1 is KGHSH and CDR2 is LQKENI. CDR3 in DNA: TGTGCCAGCTCAACAAGGACAGGGGCCTCGAACACCGGGGAGCTGTTTTTT. Translated: CASSTRTGASNTGELFF.

The chain links TRBV6-5 to TRBJ2-1; 10 nucleotides agree with TRBD1. Germline V gives CDR1 MNHEY, CDR2 SVGAGI. The ends lost 5 bases at V and 3 bases at J; junction bases unmatched: 4. The CDR3 extends over 15 amino acids. CDR3 amino acids: CASSLRTGGYNEQFF. The CDR3 DNA follows: TGTGCCAGCAGTCTACGGACAGGGGGCTACAATGAGCAGTTCTTC.

V usage is TRBV18 and J usage is TRBJ2-7; weak D call: TRBD1 (6 bases). The CDR3 has 15 residues. Germline V lookup: CDR1 KGHSH, CDR2 LQKENI. V dropped 6 bases and J dropped 2 bases, with 17 bases sitting between them. DNA of the CDR3: TGTGCCAGCTCCCCAGGGGCAGGGTCCCCCTACGAGCAGTACTTC. Its protein is CASSPGAGSPYEQYF.

The chain uses TRBV9 and TRBJ2-1, with a possible D match to TRBD2 (5 bases). The CDR3 runs 15 residues. The ends were cut back, 6 bases at V and 9 bases at J, with 22 bases in the middle. The germline V gene encodes CDR1 SGDLS and CDR2 YYNGEE. In DNA, the CDR3 is TGTGCCAGCACCCCAGACGGGAAGGGATTCGGTGAGCAGTTCTTC. Its translation is CASTPDGKGFGEQFF.

The rearrangement links TRBV27 to TRBJ1-2; no clear D. Per germline, CDR1 MNHEY and CDR2 SMNVEV (reference sequence). This CDR3 spans 14 amino acids. Between the trimmed V and J ends, which lost 4 bases and 0 bases, there was a span of 9 bases. CDR3 nucleotides: TGTGCCAGCAGTTATAGTCCATCTAACTATGGCTACACCTTC. Translated, it gives CASSYSPSNYGYTF.

The chain uses TRBV14 and TRBJ2-7; perhaps TRBD2 as D (6 bases). With 1 base removed from V and 5 bases from J, the gap between germline ends came to 12 bases. This CDR3 is 14 amino acids long. From germline, CDR1 is SGHDN and CDR2 FVKESK. CDR3 loop: CASSQAGSTHEQYF. DNA for the CDR3: TGTGCCAGCAGCCAAGCCGGGAGTACCCACGAGCAGTACTTC.

The V and J genes are TRBV3-1 (or the pseudogene TRBV3-2) and TRBJ1-5, with unresolved D. V was pared by 4 bases and J by 0 bases, with 13 bases between. This CDR3 contains 16 residues. Germline V gives CDR1 LGHDT, CDR2 YNNKEL (reference sequence). CDR3 protein: CASSRVGADSNQPQHF. The DNA for the CDR3 is TGTGCCAGCAGCCGGGTGGGAGCAGATAGCAATCAGCCCCAGCATTTT.